Detailed here is one T cell receptor (beta chain). Antigen unknown. A much bigger clone sits one base away, suggesting this may be a read error. The data were obtained in a study of CD8 T cells in ankylosing spondylitis. From germline, CDR1 is SQVTM and CDR2 ANQGSEA. CDR3 length equals 14 residues. General observations from the study: Ankylosing spondylitis blood appeared to carry a characteristic TCR beta motif of 7 or 8 highly homologous variants.

TCRdb redid the calling of the 5' RACE reads with MiXCR, one entry per CDR3 protein. This table holds roughly 130,000 distinct CDR3 sequences, around 9.3% found once. The chain recombines TRBV29-1 with TRBJ2-4, with TRBD2 as a possible D gene (6 bases). The source of this sequence is a male donor with ankylosing spondylitis or in good health (not recorded which). Material for sequencing was blood, either unsorted or a sorted T cell fraction (not recorded which). CDR3 sequence (DNA): TGCAGCGTACTAGCCCAGCTGAGCAAAAACAGTCAGTACTTC. Protein sequence: CSVLAQLSKNSQYF.